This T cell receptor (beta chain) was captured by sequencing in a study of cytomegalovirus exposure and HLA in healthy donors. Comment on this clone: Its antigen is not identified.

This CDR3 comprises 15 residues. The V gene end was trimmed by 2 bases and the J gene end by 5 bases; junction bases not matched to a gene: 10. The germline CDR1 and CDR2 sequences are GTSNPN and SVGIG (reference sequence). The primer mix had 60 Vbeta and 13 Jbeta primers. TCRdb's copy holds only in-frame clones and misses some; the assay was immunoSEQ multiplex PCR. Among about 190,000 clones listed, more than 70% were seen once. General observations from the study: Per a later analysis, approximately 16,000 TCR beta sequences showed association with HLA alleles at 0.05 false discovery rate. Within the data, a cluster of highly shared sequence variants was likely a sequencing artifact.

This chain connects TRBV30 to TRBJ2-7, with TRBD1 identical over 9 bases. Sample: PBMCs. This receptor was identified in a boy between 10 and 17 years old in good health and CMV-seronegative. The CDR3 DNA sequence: TGTGCCTGGAGTCTCCAATCGGACAGGGGCCACGAGCAGTACTTC. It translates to CAWSLQSDRGHEQYF.